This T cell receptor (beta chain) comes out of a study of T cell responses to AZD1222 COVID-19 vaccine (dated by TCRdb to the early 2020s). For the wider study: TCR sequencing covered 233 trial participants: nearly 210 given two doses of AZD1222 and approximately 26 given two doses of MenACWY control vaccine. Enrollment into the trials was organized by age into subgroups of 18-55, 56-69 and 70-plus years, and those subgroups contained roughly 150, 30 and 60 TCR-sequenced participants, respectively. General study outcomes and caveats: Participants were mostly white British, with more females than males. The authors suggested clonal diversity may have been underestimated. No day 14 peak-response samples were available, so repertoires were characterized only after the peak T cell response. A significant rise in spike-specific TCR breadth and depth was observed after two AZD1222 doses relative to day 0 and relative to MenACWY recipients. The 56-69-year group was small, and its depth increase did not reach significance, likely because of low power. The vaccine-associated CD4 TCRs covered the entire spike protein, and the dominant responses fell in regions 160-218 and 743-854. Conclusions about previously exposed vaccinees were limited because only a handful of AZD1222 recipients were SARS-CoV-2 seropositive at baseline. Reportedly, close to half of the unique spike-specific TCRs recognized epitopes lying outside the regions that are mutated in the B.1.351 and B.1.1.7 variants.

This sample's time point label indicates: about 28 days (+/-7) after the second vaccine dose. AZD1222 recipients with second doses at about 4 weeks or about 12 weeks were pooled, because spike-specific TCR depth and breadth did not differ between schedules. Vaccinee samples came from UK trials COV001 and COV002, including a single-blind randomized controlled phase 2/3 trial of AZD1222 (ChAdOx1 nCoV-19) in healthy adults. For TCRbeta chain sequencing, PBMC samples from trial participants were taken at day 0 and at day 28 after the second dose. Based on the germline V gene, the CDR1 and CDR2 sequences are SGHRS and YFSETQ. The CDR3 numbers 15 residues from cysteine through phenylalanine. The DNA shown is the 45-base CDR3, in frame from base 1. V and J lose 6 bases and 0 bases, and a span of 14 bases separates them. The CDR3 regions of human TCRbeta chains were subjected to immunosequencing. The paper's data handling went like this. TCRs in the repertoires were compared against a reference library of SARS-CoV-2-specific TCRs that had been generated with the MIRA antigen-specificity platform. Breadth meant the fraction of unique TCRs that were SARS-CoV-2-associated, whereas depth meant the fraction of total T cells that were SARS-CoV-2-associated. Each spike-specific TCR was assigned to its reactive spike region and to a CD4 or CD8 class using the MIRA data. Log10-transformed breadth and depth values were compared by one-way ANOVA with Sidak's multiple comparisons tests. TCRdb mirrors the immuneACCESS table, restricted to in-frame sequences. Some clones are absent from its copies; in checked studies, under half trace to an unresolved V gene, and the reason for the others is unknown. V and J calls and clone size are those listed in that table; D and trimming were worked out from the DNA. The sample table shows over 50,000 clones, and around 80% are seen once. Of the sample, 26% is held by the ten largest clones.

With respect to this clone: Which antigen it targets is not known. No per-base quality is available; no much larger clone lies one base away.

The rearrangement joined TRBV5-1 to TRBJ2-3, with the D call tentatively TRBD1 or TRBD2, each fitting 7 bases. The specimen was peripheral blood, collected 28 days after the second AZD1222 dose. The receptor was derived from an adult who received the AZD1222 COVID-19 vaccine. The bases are TGCGCCAGCACAGGGGGGGCTACTAGCACAGATACGCAGTATTTT. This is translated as CASTGGATSTDTQYF.